These 3 T cell receptor beta chains originate from one sample sequenced in a study of blood T cell repertoires in COVID-19 (dated by TCRdb to the early 2020s). The method was the immunoSEQ multiplex PCR assay. Imported from immuneACCESS, the table was reduced by TCRdb to in-frame sequences with V and J called. These copies leave out some clones; in studies compared against another copy, an unresolved V gene accounts for under half, and the cause of the remainder is not known. This sample lists approximately 210,000 clones; less than 85% were detected once. Together, the top ten hold around 3.5% of the sample. The sample was peripheral blood. All receptors derive from a woman older than 75 with acute or convalescent COVID-19.

The V gene is TRBV19, the J gene TRBJ1-5; D not certain. V was trimmed by 7 bases and J by 6 bases, leaving 16 bases between them. The CDR3 sequence is 14 residues long. The V gene's germline CDR1 is LNHDA and CDR2 SQIVND (reference sequence). The CDR3 nucleotides are TGTGCCAGTACCCGAGCGGGTTTGATTCAGCCCCAGCATTTT. It codes for CASTRAGLIQPQHF.

The V and J genes are TRBV12-3 or TRBV12-4 and TRBJ1-2, with D unresolved. Trimming left V 5 bases short and J 5 bases short, with 6 bases between. This CDR3 is 11 amino acids long. The CDR3 nucleotides read TGTGCCAGCAGTCTCGGGTATGGCTACACCTTC. Translated: CASSLGYGYTF.

This clone was seen only a few times. The rearrangement uses TRBV7-2 and TRBJ2-1; 10 nucleotides align to TRBD2. The CDR3 totals 16 residues. Germline V gene lookup returns CDR1 SGHTA and CDR2 FQGNSA. With 5 bases clipped from V and 4 bases from J, the junction kept 8 bases outside the gene matches. The CDR3 DNA reads TGTGCCAGCAGCCTTCCTCCTAGCGGGGGATACAATGAGCAGTTCTTC. This sequence encodes CASSLPPSGGYNEQFF.